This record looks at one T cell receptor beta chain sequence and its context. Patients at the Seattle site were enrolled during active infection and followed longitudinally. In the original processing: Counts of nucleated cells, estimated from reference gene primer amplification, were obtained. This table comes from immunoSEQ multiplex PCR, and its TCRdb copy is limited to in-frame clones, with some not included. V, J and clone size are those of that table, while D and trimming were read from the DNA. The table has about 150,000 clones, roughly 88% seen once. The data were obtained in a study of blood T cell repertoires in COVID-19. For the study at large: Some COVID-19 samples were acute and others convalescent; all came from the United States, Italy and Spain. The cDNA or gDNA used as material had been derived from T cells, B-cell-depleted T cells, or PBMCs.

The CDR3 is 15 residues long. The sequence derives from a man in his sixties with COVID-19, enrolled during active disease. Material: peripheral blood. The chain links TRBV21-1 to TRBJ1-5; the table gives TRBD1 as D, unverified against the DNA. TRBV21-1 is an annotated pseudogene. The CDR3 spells CASSKTQFSNQPQHF. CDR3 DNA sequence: TGTGCCAGCAGCAAAACACAATTTAGCAATCAGCCCCAGCATTTT.